This T cell receptor (beta chain) was found in a study of T cell changes during pregnancy in multiple sclerosis. Data came from immunoSEQ multiplex PCR; TCRdb stores just in-frame clones and leaves some out. The sample has around 45,000 clones; around 87% are singletons. V was trimmed by 3 bases and J by 4 bases, leaving 15 bases between them. CDR3 length: 15 residues. Germline-derived CDR1 and CDR2 are MNHEY and SMNVEV (reference sequence). Specimen: CD8+ T cells from peripheral blood mononuclear cells, collected in the second trimester of pregnancy. The source is a female donor with multiple sclerosis, enrolled in a pregnancy study. V gene TRBV27 combines with J gene TRBJ1-2; TRBD1 is a possible D gene (6 bases). CDR3 bases: TGTGCCAGCAGTTTTTCCGTGACAGGAGCCTATGGCTACACCTTC. Amino acid sequence: CASSFSVTGAYGYTF.